Presented here are 24 T cell receptor beta chains from one specimen sequenced in a study of cytomegalovirus exposure and HLA in healthy donors. With 60 Vbeta and 13 Jbeta primers, the PCR was carried out. The repertoire was sequenced with immunoSEQ multiplex PCR; TCRdb's copy has only in-frame clones and lacks some. The sample yields 120,000 or so clones, 60% to 80% seen once. Sequencing was carried out using PBMCs. The receptors come from a man in his fifties or sixties in good health and CMV-seropositive.

The CDR3 DNA sequence: TGTGCCAGCAGGGAGGGGACAGGGGGCATCGGGGGGCAGTACTTC. Encoded protein: CASREGTGGIGGQYF. The rearrangement joins TRBV2 to TRBJ2-5, with 12 nucleotides matching TRBD1. The J segment lost 11 bases and the V segment lost 6 bases, leaving 13 bases of the junction unmatched. The germline gives CDR1 SNHLY, CDR2 FYNNEI. The CDR3 has 15 residues.

This chain connects TRBV7-9 to TRBJ2-7, with a possible D match to TRBD1 (5 bases). The germline gives CDR1 SEHNR, CDR2 FQNEAQ (reference sequence). V dropped 2 bases and J dropped 6 bases, with 8 bases sitting between them. CDR3 size: 12 residues. This CDR3 is CASSLSQGEQYF. For the CDR3, the DNA is TGTGCCAGCAGCTTAAGTCAGGGCGAGCAGTACTTC.

The chain recombines TRBV5-1 with TRBJ2-2; TRBD1 agrees at 7 bases. Germline CDR1 and CDR2: SGHRS and YFSETQ. V shed 4 bases, J shed 5 bases, and the junction held 8 bases outside the gene matches. The CDR3 covers 15 residues. CDR3 DNA: TGCGCCAGCAGCCCAGAGACAGGGAGTACCGGGGAGCTGTTTTTT. Translated: CASSPETGSTGELFF.

The CDR3 DNA reads TGTGCCAGCAGTTTATACGAGGGGGCAGAGACCCAGTACTTC. This gives the protein CASSLYEGAETQYF. The V gene is TRBV28, the J gene TRBJ2-5; 7 bases agree with TRBD1. With V trimmed by 1 base and J by 4 bases, 3 bases remained unmatched. This CDR3 has 14 residues. Germline CDR1 MDHEN, CDR2 SYDVKM. Looking up the rest from reference TRBV28 and TRBJ2-5 gives the full variable domain: DVKVTQSSRYLVKRTGEKVFLECVQDMDHENMFWYRQDPGLGLRLIYFSYDVKMKEKGDIPEGYSVSREKKERFSLILESASTNQTSMYLCASSLYEGAETQYFGPGTRLLVL.

This clone has only a few counts. This sequence joins TRBV5-1 and TRBJ2-7, with 9 bases matching TRBD2. Trimming took 4 bases from V and 2 from J; bases not matched to a gene: 22. Germline lookup yields CDR1 SGHRS and CDR2 YFSETQ. This CDR3 region has 20 residues. CDR3 DNA sequence: TGCGCCAGCAGCCGAATCTTGGAGGCTAGCGGGATCGGGAAGGCCTACGAGCAGTACTTC. Protein: CASSRILEASGIGKAYEQYF.

The chain combines TRBV7-9 with TRBJ2-2, with no clear D. Germline values: CDR1 SEHNR, CDR2 FQNEAQ (reference sequence). V lost 7 bases and J lost 7, with 10 bases in between. This CDR3 spans 12 amino acids. The CDR3: CASTPVIGELFF. CDR3 coding DNA: TGTGCCAGCACCCCGGTGATCGGGGAGCTGTTTTTT.

The rearrangement uses TRBV18 and TRBJ2-3, with TRBD1 matching 10 bases. The CDR3 totals 15 residues. J gave up 1 base and V 3 bases, and 1 base lay outside the gene matches. Germline CDR1 reads KGHSH; CDR2 reads LQKENI. The CDR3 spells CASSPGQGGTDTQYF. DNA of the CDR3: TGTGCCAGCTCACCTGGACAGGGGGGCACAGATACGCAGTATTTT.

In this sample, this clone turned up a few times. This chain uses TRBV6-1 with TRBJ1-1; no definite D call. This CDR3 is 14 amino acids long. Germline V gene lookup returns CDR1 MNHNS and CDR2 SASEGT. V lost 4 bases to trimming and J lost 2 bases, with 11 bases between them. The DNA for the CDR3 is TGTGCCAGCAGTGTGGGTCTAGCAAACACTGAAGCTTTCTTT. Translated: CASSVGLANTEAFF.

The rearrangement uses TRBV6-6 and TRBJ2-7; a weak D match, TRBD1 (6 bases). Trimming took 2 bases from V and 6 from J, leaving 11 bases between them. This CDR3 region has 13 residues. Germline CDR1 and CDR2: MNHNY and SVGAGI (reference sequence). The CDR3 region is CASSYATGSEQYF. The CDR3 nucleotides are TGTGCCAGCAGTTACGCGACAGGCAGCGAGCAGTACTTC.

V and J are TRBV28 and TRBJ1-1; tentatively, D is TRBD1 (5 bases). Per germline, CDR1 MDHEN and CDR2 SYDVKM. CDR3 size: 16 residues. V was cut by 3 bases and J by 4 bases, with 18 bases left in between. The CDR3 nucleotides are TGTGCCAGCAGTTTCTCGGGGCGGGCCGGGGGCACTGAAGCTTTCTTT. This gives the protein CASSFSGRAGGTEAFF.

This clone appeared a single time. The chain is built from TRBV11-2 and TRBJ1-2; no firm D call. Germline CDR1 and CDR2: SGHAT and FQNNGV. Deletions cut 1 base from V and 2 bases from J, with 8 bases between. This CDR3 comprises 14 residues. CDR3 DNA sequence: TGTGCCAGCAGCTTAGGAACAGTAAACTATGGCTACACCTTC. It codes for CASSLGTVNYGYTF.

Concerning this clone itself: This specimen includes other DNA sequences encoding the same CDR3. The chain employs TRBV7-9 and TRBJ2-7; D is possibly TRBD1 (6 bases). Between the trimmed V and J ends, which lost 2 bases and 7 bases, there was a span of 6 bases. Looked up from germline, CDR1 is SEHNR and CDR2 is FQNEAQ (reference sequence). This CDR3 region has 11 residues. CDR3 residues: CASSLTGEQYF. Here the CDR3 DNA reads TGTGCCAGCAGCTTAACAGGGGAGCAGTACTTC. The full variable domain, rest sourced from reference TRBV7-9 and TRBJ2-7, is DTGVSQNPRHKITKRGQNVTFRCDPISEHNRLYWYRQTLGQGPEFLTYFQNEAQLEKSRLLSDRFSAERPKGSFSTLEIQRTEQGDSAMYLCASSLTGEQYFGPGTRLTVT.

In DNA form, the CDR3 reads TGTGCCAGCAGCCGTTACAGTGTGGGTGGCTACACCTTC. This translates into CASSRYSVGGYTF. V usage is TRBV16 and J usage is TRBJ1-2; D gene ambiguous. The CDR3 has 13 residues. The V end was cut by 4 bases, the J end by 7 bases, with 13 bases between. The germline V gene has CDR1 KGHSY and CDR2 FQNENV.

The chain is built from TRBV27 and TRBJ2-7; 7 positions match TRBD2. V was pared by 6 bases and J by 1 base, with 9 bases of the junction left unmatched. This CDR3 is 15 amino acids long. Germline loops: CDR1 MNHEY, CDR2 SMNVEV (reference sequence). The CDR3 spells CASRSLSGYSYEQYF. The DNA for the CDR3 is TGTGCCAGCAGGAGCCTTAGCGGGTATTCCTACGAGCAGTACTTC.

V and J are TRBV6-1 and TRBJ2-5, with TRBD2 matching 9 bases. J lost 1 base, V lost 8 bases, and 5 bases had no gene match. This CDR3 spans 14 amino acids. CDR1 is MNHNS and CDR2 is SASEGT in the germline V gene. The CDR3 spells CASSRGGPQETQYF. CDR3 bases: TGTGCCAGCTCGCGGGGGGGGCCCCAAGAGACCCAGTACTTC.

The genes are TRBV27 and TRBJ2-2, with D possibly being TRBD1 (6 bases). Trimming pared 4 bases from V and 4 bases from J, leaving 16 bases between. In germline, CDR1 is MNHEY, CDR2 SMNVEV (reference sequence). The CDR3 has 16 amino acids. The CDR3 spells CASSSTWTEPTGELFF. CDR3 nucleotide sequence: TGTGCCAGCAGTTCCACGTGGACAGAACCCACCGGGGAGCTGTTTTTT.

V and J are TRBV9 and TRBJ2-2; D is ambiguous. The V gene's germline CDR1 is SGDLS and CDR2 YYNGEE. The V gene lost 4 bases and the J gene lost 0 bases, with 13 bases spanning the gap. This CDR3 is 16 amino acids long. This chain's CDR3 is CASSILPLANTGELFF. CDR3 nucleotide sequence: TGTGCCAGCAGCATCCTACCTCTCGCGAACACCGGGGAGCTGTTTTTT.

This chain links TRBV28 with TRBJ2-2; D is unclear. V lost 8 bases to trimming and J lost 4 bases, with 5 bases between them. Germline values: CDR1 MDHEN, CDR2 SYDVKM. CDR3 size: 11 residues. CDR3: CASGITGELFF. For the CDR3, the DNA is TGTGCCAGCGGCATCACCGGGGAGCTGTTTTTT.

The count of this clone is one. V and J are TRBV27 and TRBJ1-2; 8 nucleotides agree with TRBD1. Germline values: CDR1 MNHEY, CDR2 SMNVEV (reference sequence). V trimming: 5 bases; J trimming: 0 bases; junction bases outside the gene matches: 2. This CDR3 spans 14 amino acids. CDR3 sequence reads: CASSGQGANYGYTF. The DNA of the CDR3 is TGTGCCAGCAGTGGACAGGGAGCTAACTATGGCTACACCTTC.

This clone occurred once. This rearrangement joins TRBV5-1 to TRBJ2-7, with D perhaps TRBD2 (5 bases). Germline CDR1 reads SGHRS; CDR2 reads YFSETQ. The CDR3 is 15 amino acids. V lost 5 bases and J 1 base, leaving 16 bases between the germline ends. The CDR3 DNA reads as TGCGCCAGCAGACCTGAGGGTTTAGGATCCTACGAGCAGTACTTC. Translating gives CASRPEGLGSYEQYF. The complete variable domain, with remaining parts taken from reference TRBV5-1 and TRBJ2-7, reads KAGVTQTPRYLIKTRGQQVTLSCSPISGHRSVSWYQQTPGQGLQFLFEYFSETQRNKGNFPGRFSGRQFSNSRSEMNVSTLELGDSALYLCASRPEGLGSYEQYFGPGTRLTVT.

The chain carries TRBV6-5 and TRBJ2-7; 8 positions match TRBD2. The CDR3 is 15 amino acids. Germline loops: CDR1 MNHEY, CDR2 SVGAGI. Trimming cost V 6 bases and J 3 bases; bases outside gene matches: 10. The CDR3 region has the DNA TGTGCCAGCAGCTCTTACGGGGGGGGCGTCTACGAGCAGTACTTC. Translating gives CASSSYGGGVYEQYF.

The chain is built from TRBV4-2 and TRBJ2-4, with TRBD1 identical over 7 bases. The trim removed 4 bases at V and 7 bases at J, leaving 7 bases unmatched. Germline V lookup: CDR1 LGHNA, CDR2 YNFKEQ. This CDR3 spans 14 amino acids. CDR3: CASSPDRDGNIQYF. As DNA, the CDR3 is TGTGCCAGCAGCCCCGACAGGGACGGGAACATTCAGTACTTC.

This clone was detected only a few times. This chain links TRBV27 with TRBJ1-2, with D possibly being TRBD1 (6 bases). V lost 3 bases and J 8 bases, leaving 16 bases between the germline ends. This CDR3 has 14 residues. Germline CDR1 and CDR2: MNHEY and SMNVEV (reference sequence). CDR3 sequence (DNA): TGTGCCAGCAGTTTCTCCGGACAGAGAAGGGGCTACACCTTC. This gives the protein CASSFSGQRRGYTF.

The chain joins TRBV19 to TRBJ2-1, with D maybe TRBD1 (5 bases). Germline V gene sequence: CDR1 LNHDA, CDR2 SQIVND (reference sequence). This CDR3 region has 17 residues. V was trimmed by 1 base and J by 7 bases, leaving 20 bases between them. CDR3 DNA: TGTGCCAGTAGTATAGGCCCCTGGGGCCCCCGGGCGAATGAGCAGTTCTTC. Protein product: CASSIGPWGPRANEQFF.